The T cell receptor (beta chain) described here comes from a study of blood T cell repertoires in COVID-19. Study information: Italy, Spain and the United States were the sources of the convalescent and acute COVID-19 samples. PBMCs, B-cell-depleted T cells, or T cells provided the cDNA or gDNA that made up the material.

Profiling relied on immunoSEQ multiplex PCR, and the TCRdb table lists in-frame clones only, not all of them. This table holds some 29,000 clones, about 80% found once. This clone was seen more than once but under ten times. The sequenced sample was peripheral blood. This receptor was taken from a man aged 65-85 years with acute or convalescent COVID-19.

The CDR3 nucleotides are TGTGCCAGCAGCTACTACAATCAGCCCCAGCATTTT. Translating gives CASSYYNQPQHF. This sequence joins TRBV28 and TRBJ1-5; D unresolved. Trimming stripped 6 bases from V and 3 bases from J, with 6 bases between. Germline CDR1 MDHEN, CDR2 SYDVKM. This CDR3 is built from 12 residues. The complete variable domain, with remaining parts taken from reference TRBV28 and TRBJ1-5, reads DVKVTQSSRYLVKRTGEKVFLECVQDMDHENMFWYRQDPGLGLRLIYFSYDVKMKEKGDIPEGYSVSREKKERFSLILESASTNQTSMYLCASSYYNQPQHFGDGTRLSIL.